Here is one T cell receptor beta chain with its context. This is likely a read error, given that the CDR3 carries no conserved phenylalanine or tryptophan at its end. It is unclear where the CDR3 begins or ends on the DNA, so no DNA is shown, and the CDR3 is as TCRdb lists it. One entry per CDR3 protein results from TCRdb running MiXCR on the PCR reads. The repertoire has over 15,000 distinct CDR3 sequences, 35% to 50% of them found once; the top ten carry more than 25%. The data were taken from a study of tumor-infiltrating lymphocytes in oesophageal squamous cell carcinoma. Looked up from germline, CDR1 is SGHTA and CDR2 is FQGNSA. Termini included, the CDR3 measures 14 amino acids.

This clonotype was obtained from a male donor with esophageal squamous cell carcinoma. The material sequenced was esophageal tumor tissue. This chain links TRBV7-2 with TRBJ2-7. CDR3 loop: CASSQNSYEQYFGS.